The present TCR beta chain was sequenced within a study of blood T cell repertoires in COVID-19. Profiling relied on immunoSEQ multiplex PCR, and the TCRdb table lists in-frame clones only, not all of them. The sample shows a few hundred thousand clones, 88% of them seen only once. The specimen was PBMCs or T cells enriched from blood (not recorded which). The TCR sequence derives from a woman aged 40 to 55 who had recovered from COVID-19.

In nucleotides, the CDR3 is TGTGCCAGTAGTCTTTCCTTTTTTCAGGGAAGGGATTCTTGGAACACTGAAGCTTTCTTT. Protein sequence: CASSLSFFQGRDSWNTEAFF. The V call is TRBV19, the J call TRBJ1-1; D is possibly TRBD1 (5 bases). Germline CDR1 LNHDA, CDR2 SQIVND (reference sequence). The CDR3 spans 20 residues. Trimming took 5 bases from V and 1 from J, leaving 29 bases between them.